This T cell receptor beta chain was obtained from a study of beta chain features in type 1 diabetes. Findings of the study overall: Type 1 diabetes patients showed a moderate but significant shortening of TCRB CDR3s in all four CD4+ subsets.

Every donor provided one heparinised blood draw, which averaged approximately 120 mL. Central memory, naive, regulatory and stem cell-like memory CD4+ cells were sorted by CD45RO/CCR7/CD25/CD127/CD95/CD27. In its sample, this clone was seen a few times. The antigen remains unidentified. The CDR3 has 16 amino acids. The trim removed 5 bases at V and 2 bases at J, leaving 8 bases unmatched. Germline loops: CDR1 SGHVS, CDR2 FQNEAQ. Expressed TCRB transcripts were sequenced because the isolated RNA had all been reverse transcribed beforehand. Naive, central memory and regulatory T cell samples averaged about 3.57 million immunoSEQ reads each. Sequencing used immunoSEQ multiplex PCR; TCRdb keeps in-frame clones, though not all of them. In the table there are 300,000 or so clones, approximately 9.7% of which are singletons.

The J gene is TRBJ2-3, the V gene TRBV7-8; 9 bases fit TRBD2. The sequenced sample consisted of central memory CD4+ T cells from blood. This TCR derives from a man aged 30 to 39 with type 1 diabetes. CDR3 nucleotides: TGTGCCAGCAGCCCGCGACTAGCGGTTGACACAGATACGCAGTATTTT. It is translated as CASSPRLAVDTDTQYF.